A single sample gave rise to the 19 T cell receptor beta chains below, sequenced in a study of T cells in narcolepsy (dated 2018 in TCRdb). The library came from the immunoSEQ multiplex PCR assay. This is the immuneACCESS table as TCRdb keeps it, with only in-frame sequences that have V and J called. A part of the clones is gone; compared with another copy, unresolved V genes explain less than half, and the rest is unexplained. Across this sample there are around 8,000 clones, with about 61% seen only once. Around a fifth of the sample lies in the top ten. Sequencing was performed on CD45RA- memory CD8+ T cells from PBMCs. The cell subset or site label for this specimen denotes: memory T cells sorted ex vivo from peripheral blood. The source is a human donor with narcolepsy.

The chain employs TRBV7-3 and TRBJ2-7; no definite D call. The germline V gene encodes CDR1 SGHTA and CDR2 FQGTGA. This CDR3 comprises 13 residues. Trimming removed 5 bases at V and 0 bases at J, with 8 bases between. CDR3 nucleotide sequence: TGTGCCAGCAGCCCCGGCGACTCCTACGAGCAGTACTTC. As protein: CASSPGDSYEQYF.

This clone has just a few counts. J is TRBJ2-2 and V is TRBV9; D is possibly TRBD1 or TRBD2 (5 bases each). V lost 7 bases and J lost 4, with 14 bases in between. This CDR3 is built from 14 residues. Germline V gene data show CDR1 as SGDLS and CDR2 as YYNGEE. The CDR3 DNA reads TGTGCCAGCTCCTCAGGGACCTCCACCGGGGAGCTGTTTTTT. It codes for CASSSGTSTGELFF.

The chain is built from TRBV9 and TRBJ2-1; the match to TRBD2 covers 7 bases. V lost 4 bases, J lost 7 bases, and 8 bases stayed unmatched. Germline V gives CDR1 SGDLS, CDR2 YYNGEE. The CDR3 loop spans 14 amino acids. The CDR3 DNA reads TGTGCCAGCAGCAGTAGGGAAGCGGGGAATGAGCAGTTCTTC. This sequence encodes CASSSREAGNEQFF.

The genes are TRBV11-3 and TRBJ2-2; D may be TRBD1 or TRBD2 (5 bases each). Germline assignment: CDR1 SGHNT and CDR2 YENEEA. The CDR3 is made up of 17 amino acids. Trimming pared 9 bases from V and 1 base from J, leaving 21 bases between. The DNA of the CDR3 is TGTGCCAGTTCCGATTACAACCGGGACGGGAACACCGGGGAGCTGTTTTTT. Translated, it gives CASSDYNRDGNTGELFF.

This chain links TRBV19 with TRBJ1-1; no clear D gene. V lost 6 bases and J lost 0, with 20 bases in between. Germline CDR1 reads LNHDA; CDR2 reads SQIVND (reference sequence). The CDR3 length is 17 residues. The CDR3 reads CASRRSYSVYMNTEAFF. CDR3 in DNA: TGTGCCAGTAGAAGATCTTACAGCGTTTATATGAACACTGAAGCTTTCTTT.

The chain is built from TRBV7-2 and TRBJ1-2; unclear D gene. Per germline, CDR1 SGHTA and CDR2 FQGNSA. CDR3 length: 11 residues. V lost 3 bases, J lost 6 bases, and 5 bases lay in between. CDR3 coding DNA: TGTGCCAGCAGCTTCGGTGATGGCTACACCTTC. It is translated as CASSFGDGYTF. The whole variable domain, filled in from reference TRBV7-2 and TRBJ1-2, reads GAGVSQSPSNKVTEKGKDVELRCDPISGHTALYWYRQSLGQGLEFLIYFQGNSAPDKSGLPSDRFSAERTGGSVSTLTIQRTQQEDSAVYLCASSFGDGYTFGSGTRLTVV.

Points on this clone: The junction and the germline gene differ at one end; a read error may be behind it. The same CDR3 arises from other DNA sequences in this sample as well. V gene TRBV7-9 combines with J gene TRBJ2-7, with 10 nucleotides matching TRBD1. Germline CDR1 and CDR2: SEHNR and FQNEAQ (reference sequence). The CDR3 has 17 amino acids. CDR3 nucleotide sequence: TGCGCCAGCAGCCAAGATCTGGGGACAGGGGTAGTCTACGAGCAGTACTTC. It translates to CASSQDLGTGVVYEQYF.

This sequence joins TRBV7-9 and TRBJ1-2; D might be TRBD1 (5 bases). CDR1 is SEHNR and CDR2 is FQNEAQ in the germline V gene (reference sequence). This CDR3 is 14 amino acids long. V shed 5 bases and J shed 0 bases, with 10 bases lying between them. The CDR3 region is CASSKTESNYGYTF. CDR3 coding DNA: TGTGCCAGCAGCAAGACAGAGTCTAACTATGGCTACACCTTC.

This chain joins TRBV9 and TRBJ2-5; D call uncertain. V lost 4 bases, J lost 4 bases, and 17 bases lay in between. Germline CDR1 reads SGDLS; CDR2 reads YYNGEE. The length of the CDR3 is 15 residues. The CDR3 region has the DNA TGTGCCAGCAGCTTAGTAGCTGGCAGAGGAGAGACCCAGTACTTC. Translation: CASSLVAGRGETQYF.

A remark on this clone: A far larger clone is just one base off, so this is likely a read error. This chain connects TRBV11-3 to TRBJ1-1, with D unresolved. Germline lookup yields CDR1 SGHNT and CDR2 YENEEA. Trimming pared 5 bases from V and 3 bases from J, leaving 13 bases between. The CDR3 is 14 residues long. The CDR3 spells CASSLTDGHTEAFF. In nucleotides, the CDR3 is TGTGCCAGCAGCCTTACGGACGGTCACACTGAAGCTTTCTTT.

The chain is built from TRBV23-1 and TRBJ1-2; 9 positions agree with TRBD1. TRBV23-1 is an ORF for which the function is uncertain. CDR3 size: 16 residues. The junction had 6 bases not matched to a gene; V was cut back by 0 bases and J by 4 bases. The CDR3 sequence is CASSQSADRGGYGYTF. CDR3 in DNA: TGCGCCAGCAGTCAATCGGCGGACAGGGGTGGCTATGGCTACACCTTC.

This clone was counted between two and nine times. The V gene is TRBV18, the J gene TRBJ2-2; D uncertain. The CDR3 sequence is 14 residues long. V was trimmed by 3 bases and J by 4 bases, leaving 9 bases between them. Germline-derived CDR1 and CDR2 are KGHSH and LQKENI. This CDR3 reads CASSPLVSTGELFF. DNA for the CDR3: TGTGCCAGCTCACCCTTGGTCAGCACCGGGGAGCTGTTTTTT. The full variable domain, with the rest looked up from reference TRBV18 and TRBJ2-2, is NAGVMQNPRHLVRRRGQEARLRCSPMKGHSHVYWYRQLPEEGLKFMVYLQKENIIDESGMPKERFSAEFPKEGPSILRIQQVVRGDSAAYFCASSPLVSTGELFFGEGSRLTVL.

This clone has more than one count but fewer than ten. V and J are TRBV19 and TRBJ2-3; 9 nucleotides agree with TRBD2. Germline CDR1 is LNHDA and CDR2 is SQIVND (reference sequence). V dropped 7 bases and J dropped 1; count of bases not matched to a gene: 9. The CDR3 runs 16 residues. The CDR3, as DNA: TGTGCCAGTAAAGATACCCTAGCGGGGCGCACAGATACGCAGTATTTT. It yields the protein CASKDTLAGRTDTQYF.

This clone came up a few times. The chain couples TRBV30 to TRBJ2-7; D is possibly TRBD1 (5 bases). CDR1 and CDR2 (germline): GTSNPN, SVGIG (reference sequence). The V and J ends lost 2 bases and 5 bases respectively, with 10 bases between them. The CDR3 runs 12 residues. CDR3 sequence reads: CAWSLGQNEQYF. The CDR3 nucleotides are TGTGCCTGGAGTCTGGGGCAGAACGAGCAGTACTTC.

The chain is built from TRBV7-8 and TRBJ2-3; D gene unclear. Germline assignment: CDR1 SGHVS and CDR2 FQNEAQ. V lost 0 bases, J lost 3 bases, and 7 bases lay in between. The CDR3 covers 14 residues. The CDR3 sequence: CASSLARETDTQYF. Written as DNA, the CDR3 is TGTGCCAGCAGCTTAGCTAGAGAGACAGATACGCAGTATTTT.

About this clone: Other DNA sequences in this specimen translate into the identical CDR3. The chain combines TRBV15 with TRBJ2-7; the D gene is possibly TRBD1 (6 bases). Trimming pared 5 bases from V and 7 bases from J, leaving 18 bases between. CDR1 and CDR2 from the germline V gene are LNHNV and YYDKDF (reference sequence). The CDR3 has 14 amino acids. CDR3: CATSVRGISVEQYF. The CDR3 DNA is TGTGCCACCAGCGTTAGGGGGATATCGGTAGAGCAGTACTTC.

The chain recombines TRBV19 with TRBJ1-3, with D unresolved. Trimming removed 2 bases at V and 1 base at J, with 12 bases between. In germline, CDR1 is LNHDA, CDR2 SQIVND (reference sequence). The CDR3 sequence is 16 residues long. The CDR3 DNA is TGTGCCAGTAGTATAATGCTCATGGGTTCTGGAAACACCATATATTTT. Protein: CASSIMLMGSGNTIYF.

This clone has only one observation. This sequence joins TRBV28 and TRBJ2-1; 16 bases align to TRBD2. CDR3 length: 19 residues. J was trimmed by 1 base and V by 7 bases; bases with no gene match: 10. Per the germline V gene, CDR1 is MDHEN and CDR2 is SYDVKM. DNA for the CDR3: TGTGCCAGCACTAACCTGGGACTAGCGGGGGGGACATCCTACAATGAGCAGTTCTTC. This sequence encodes CASTNLGLAGGTSYNEQFF.

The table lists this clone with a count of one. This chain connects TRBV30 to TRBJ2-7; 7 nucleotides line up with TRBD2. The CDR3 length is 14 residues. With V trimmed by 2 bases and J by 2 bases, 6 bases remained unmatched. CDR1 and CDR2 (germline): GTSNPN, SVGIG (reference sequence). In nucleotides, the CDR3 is TGTGCCTGGAGTAGCGGGGTACGCCCCTACGAGCAGTACTTC. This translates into CAWSSGVRPYEQYF. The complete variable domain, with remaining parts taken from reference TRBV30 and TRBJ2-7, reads SQTIHQWPATLVQPVGSPLSLECTVEGTSNPNLYWYRQAAGRGLQLLFYSVGIGQISSEVPQNLSASRPQDRQFILSSKKLLLSDSGFYLCAWSSGVRPYEQYFGPGTRLTVT.